This entry lists 14 T cell receptor beta chains sequenced from one sample in a study of blood T cell repertoires in COVID-19. Libraries were prepared by immunoSEQ multiplex PCR; TCRdb keeps only in-frame clonotypes and omits some of them. The table shows over 250,000 clones, with around 84% occurring only once. The sequencing sample was made of peripheral blood. Source of these receptors: a human donor with COVID-19, enrolled during active disease. The donor label of this sample is uncertain.

This sequence joins TRBV6-2 or TRBV6-3 and TRBJ1-5; TRBD1 agrees at 7 bases. V lost 2 bases, J lost 7 bases, and 8 bases stayed unmatched. CDR1 is MNHEY, CDR2 SVGEGT, per germline. There are 15 residues in the CDR3. The CDR3 region has the DNA TGTGCCAGCAGTTACGAGGGGGCGGGAAGCCAGCCCCAGCATTTT. Its translation: CASSYEGAGSQPQHF.

This sequence joins TRBV13 and TRBJ2-5, with TRBD1 matching over 7 bases. The CDR3 covers 19 residues. Germline CDR1 is PRHDT and CDR2 is FYEKMQ (reference sequence). After removal of 5 bases from V and 5 bases from J, the junction contained 23 bases not matched to a gene. The CDR3 sequence is CASSGNIVGQAAYRETQYF. The CDR3 coding sequence is TGTGCCAGCAGCGGAAACATAGTAGGACAGGCAGCATACCGGGAGACCCAGTACTTC.

V usage is TRBV2 and J usage is TRBJ2-6, with D possibly TRBD2 on 6 matching bases. This CDR3 is 14 amino acids long. Trimming removed 8 bases from V and 0 bases from J, with 8 bases in between. Germline assignment: CDR1 SNHLY and CDR2 FYNNEI. The DNA for the CDR3 is TGTGCCAGCCGAGCGGGCTCTGGGGCCAACGTCCTGACTTTC. As protein: CASRAGSGANVLTF.

V gene TRBV3-1 (or the pseudogene TRBV3-2) combines with J gene TRBJ1-6, with a weak D call TRBD1 (6 bases). Germline V CDR1 and CDR2: LGHDT, YNNKEL (reference sequence). This CDR3 comprises 13 residues. V dropped 8 bases and J dropped 11 bases, with 16 bases sitting between them. CDR3 DNA sequence: TGTGCCAGCTCCGCGGGGGCGGTGGCACCCCTCCACTTT. It specifies CASSAGAVAPLHF.

This clone has only one observation. This chain uses TRBV4-3 with TRBJ2-1; 13 positions agree with TRBD2. Germline values: CDR1 LGHNA, CDR2 YSLEER. The CDR3 totals 18 residues. V trimming: 1 base; J trimming: 0 bases; junction bases outside the gene matches: 3. The CDR3 spells CASSQGTSGGSSYNEQFF. The CDR3 DNA reads TGCGCCAGCAGCCAAGGGACTAGCGGGGGCAGCTCCTACAATGAGCAGTTCTTC.

V gene TRBV4-1 combines with J gene TRBJ1-2; maybe TRBD1 (6 bases). Trimming stripped 0 bases from V and 4 bases from J, with 15 bases between. There are 16 residues in the CDR3. CDR1 and CDR2 from the germline V gene are MGHRA and YSYEKL. The CDR3 loop reads CASSQEATGNSYGYTF. The CDR3 DNA follows: TGCGCCAGCAGCCAAGAAGCAACAGGGAATAGCTATGGCTACACCTTC.

The rearrangement links TRBV3-1 (or the pseudogene TRBV3-2) to TRBJ1-1; D gene ambiguous. This CDR3 region has 13 residues. Between the trimmed V and J ends, which lost 1 base and 3 bases, there was a span of 6 bases. Germline CDR1 reads LGHDT; CDR2 reads YNNKEL (reference sequence). The CDR3 DNA reads TGTGCCAGCAGCCAAGCCCTATACACTGAAGCTTTCTTT. Its translation: CASSQALYTEAFF.

The gene calls are TRBV5-1 and TRBJ1-5, with TRBD1 as a possible D gene (6 bases). V was shortened by 1 base and J by 5 bases, with 10 bases between the two germline ends. The CDR3 contains 14 residues. The V gene's germline CDR1 is SGHRS and CDR2 YFSETQ. CDR3 nucleotides: TGCGCCAGCAGCTTGATTTCAGGGGATCAGCCCCAGCATTTT. As protein: CASSLISGDQPQHF.

V gene TRBV14 combines with J gene TRBJ1-1; a possible D gene is TRBD1 (5 bases). The V gene lost 0 bases and the J gene lost 6 bases, with 14 bases spanning the gap. Germline CDR1 SGHDN, CDR2 FVKESK. This CDR3 has 15 amino acids. Here the CDR3 reads CASSQDEGWDSEAFF. CDR3 DNA sequence: TGTGCCAGCAGCCAAGATGAAGGCTGGGACTCTGAAGCTTTCTTT.

This clone was counted a few times. The genes are TRBV7-3 and TRBJ1-2; the D gene is possibly TRBD1 (6 bases). CDR1 and CDR2 (germline): SGHTA, FQGTGA. The CDR3 is 16 residues long. V lost 5 bases and J lost 0, with 16 bases in between. CDR3 in DNA: TGTGCCAGCAGCGTACCCCGGTACAGGGCTAACTATGGCTACACCTTC. It translates to CASSVPRYRANYGYTF.

The CDR3 is CASSQDQGLLQETQYF. The CDR3 DNA follows: TGTGCCAGCAGCCAAGATCAGGGTTTACTCCAAGAGACCCAGTACTTC. The chain links TRBV14 to TRBJ2-5, with D perhaps TRBD1 (5 bases). V lost 0 bases and J 1 base, leaving 12 bases between the germline ends. The CDR3 contains 16 residues. From germline, CDR1 is SGHDN and CDR2 FVKESK.

The V call is TRBV10-2, the J call TRBJ1-4; 8 positions agree with TRBD1. Germline CDR1 WSHSY, CDR2 SAAADI. The CDR3 consists of 14 residues. V shed 6 bases, J shed 6 bases, and the junction held 6 bases outside the gene matches. Here the CDR3 reads CASRLQGADEKLFF. For the CDR3, the DNA is TGCGCCAGCAGACTCCAGGGGGCTGATGAAAAACTGTTTTTT.

The rearrangement links TRBV9 to TRBJ2-3; TRBD2 is a possible D gene (5 bases). Looked up from germline, CDR1 is SGDLS and CDR2 is YYNGEE. V was trimmed by 1 base and J by 4 bases, leaving 10 bases between them. The CDR3 contains 14 residues. CDR3 sequence: CASSVSPGADTQYF. CDR3 DNA sequence: TGTGCCAGCAGCGTATCTCCCGGGGCAGATACGCAGTATTTT.

The rearrangement links TRBV7-9 to TRBJ2-2; 8 positions agree with TRBD1. The germline CDR1 and CDR2 sequences are SEHNR and FQNEAQ (reference sequence). J was trimmed by 4 bases and V by 6 bases; bases with no gene match: 7. The CDR3 has 15 residues. The DNA of the CDR3 is TGTGCCAGCAGTTCCTATACAGGGGGCACCGGGGAGCTGTTTTTT. Translated: CASSSYTGGTGELFF.